These T cell receptor beta chains were read from a single sample in a study of CD8+ T cells in alopecia areata. TCRdb's table, derived via immunoSEQ multiplex PCR, lists solely in-frame clones and lacks some. The sample contains some 240,000 clones, around 62% of which appear only once. Sequenced here: CD4+ T cells sorted from blood, sampled at week 0. All receptors come from a human donor with alopecia areata. The CDR3 runs from the conserved cysteine through the conserved F or W. The order of the fields is V gene, D gene, clone size, J gene, CDR3 protein, CDR3 DNA. D genes are given only for firm matches. Rows give clone size only sometimes, using once, few, many, or a class for an expanded clone.

V: TRBV7-2; D: TRBD2; size: few; J: TRBJ2-1; CDR3: CASSLVAGGQDNEQFF; DNA: TGTGCCAGCAGCTTAGTGGCGGGGGGCCAGGACAATGAGCAGTTCTTC
V: TRBV7-2; D: NA; size: NA; J: TRBJ1-4; CDR3: CASRDYTGTGEKLFF; DNA: TGTGCCAGCAGGGACTACACAGGGACGGGTGAAAAACTGTTTTTT
V: TRBV6-4; D: NA; size: NA; J: TRBJ2-2; CDR3: CASSDSGQVTGELFF; DNA: TGTGCCAGCAGTGACTCAGGACAAGTCACCGGGGAGCTGTTTTTT
V: TRBV7-7; D: NA; size: few; J: TRBJ2-3; CDR3: CASSQTGRTDTQYF; DNA: TGTGCCAGCAGCCAGACAGGGAGGACAGATACGCAGTATTTT
V: TRBV29-1; D: NA; size: NA; J: TRBJ1-1; CDR3: CSVRRGNTEAFF; DNA: TGCAGCGTCCGCAGGGGGAACACTGAAGCTTTCTTT
V: TRBV29-1; D: NA; size: few; J: TRBJ2-5; CDR3: CSYFRGETQYF; DNA: TGCAGCTACTTCAGAGGGGAGACCCAGTACTTC
V: TRBV7-9; D: NA; size: few; J: TRBJ1-1; CDR3: CASSFRAVGTEAFF; DNA: TGTGCCAGCAGCTTTCGTGCCGTGGGCACTGAAGCTTTCTTT
V: TRBV29-1; D: NA; size: NA; J: TRBJ2-7; CDR3: CSVERGRANTYEQYF; DNA: TGCAGCGTTGAAAGGGGCAGGGCCAACACCTACGAGCAGTACTTC
V: TRBV2; D: NA; size: once; J: TRBJ1-5; CDR3: CASSEQGVQPQHF; DNA: TGTGCCAGCAGTGAACAGGGCGTACAGCCCCAGCATTTT
V: TRBV2; D: NA; size: few; J: TRBJ2-7; CDR3: CASKTDARIYEQYF; DNA: TGTGCCAGCAAAACGGACGCCAGAATTTACGAGCAGTACTTC
V: TRBV15; D: TRBD1; size: NA; J: TRBJ1-6; CDR3: CATSREGQGGSPLHF; DNA: TGTGCCACCAGCAGAGAGGGACAGGGGGGCTCACCCCTCCACTTT
V: TRBV7-2; D: NA; size: few; J: TRBJ2-2; CDR3: CASSLRSTTPGELFF; DNA: TGTGCCAGCAGCTTACGGTCAACTACACCCGGGGAGCTGTTTTTT
V: TRBV25-1; D: NA; size: NA; J: TRBJ2-2; CDR3: CASSPDESGTDTGELFF; DNA: TGTGCCAGCAGTCCCGACGAGTCCGGGACCGACACCGGGGAGCTGTTTTTT
V: TRBV11-2; D: TRBD1; size: NA; J: TRBJ2-7; CDR3: CASTPARGRIEQYF; DNA: TGTGCCAGCACCCCTGCCAGGGGGCGAATCGAGCAGTACTTC
V: TRBV30; D: NA; size: NA; J: TRBJ2-1; CDR3: CAWSVRTAQFF; DNA: TGTGCCTGGAGTGTACGAACTGCGCAGTTCTTC
V: TRBV7-9; D: NA; size: few; J: TRBJ2-3; CDR3: CASTTSTDTQYF; DNA: TGTGCCAGCACCACGAGCACAGATACGCAGTATTTT
V: TRBV5-1; D: NA; size: NA; J: TRBJ2-1; CDR3: CASSLGSNSYNEQFF; DNA: TGCGCCAGCAGCTTGGGTAGTAACTCCTACAATGAGCAGTTCTTC
V: TRBV7-9; D: TRBD1; size: few; J: TRBJ1-4; CDR3: CASSQTPGGTNEKLFF; DNA: TGTGCCAGCAGCCAAACCCCAGGGGGGACTAATGAAAAACTGTTTTTT
V: TRBV5-1; D: NA; size: NA; J: TRBJ2-5; CDR3: CASRPTGPPGTQYF; DNA: TGCGCCAGCAGACCAACAGGGCCTCCAGGGACCCAGTACTTC
V: TRBV27; D: NA; size: NA; J: TRBJ2-3; CDR3: CASSLSAGTDTQYF; DNA: TGTGCCAGCAGTTTATCGGCGGGCACAGATACGCAGTATTTT
V: TRBV7-7; D: TRBD2; size: NA; J: TRBJ2-1; CDR3: CASSFSGSYNEQFF; DNA: TGTGCTAGCAGCTTTAGCGGGAGTTACAATGAGCAGTTCTTC
V: TRBV5-5; D: TRBD2; size: NA; J: TRBJ2-1; CDR3: CASSLAVSGRYNEQFF; DNA: TGTGCCAGCAGCTTGGCCGTTAGCGGGAGGTACAATGAGCAGTTCTTC
V: TRBV6-6; D: NA; size: NA; J: TRBJ1-1; CDR3: CATIRAGNTEAFF; DNA: TGTGCCACAATCAGGGCAGGGAACACTGAAGCTTTCTTT
V: TRBV2; D: TRBD1; size: NA; J: TRBJ1-2; CDR3: CASSVTGNYGYTF; DNA: TGTGCCAGCAGTGTGACAGGGAACTATGGCTACACCTTC
V: TRBV5-1; D: TRBD1; size: NA; J: TRBJ1-1; CDR3: CASSYDRGRGFF; DNA: TGCGCCAGCAGCTATGACAGGGGGCGAGGTTTCTTT
V: TRBV18; D: TRBD1; size: few; J: TRBJ1-1; CDR3: CASSPSKGQALEAFF; DNA: TGTGCCAGCTCACCGTCAAAGGGACAGGCCCTTGAAGCTTTCTTT
V: TRBV30; D: NA; size: NA; J: TRBJ2-3; CDR3: CAWSVQVITDTQYF; DNA: TGTGCCTGGAGTGTACAAGTGATCACAGATACGCAGTATTTT
V: TRBV19; D: NA; size: NA; J: TRBJ2-5; CDR3: CASTGRGSETQYF; DNA: TGTGCCAGTACTGGAAGGGGGTCGGAGACCCAGTACTTC
V: TRBV6-6; D: TRBD2; size: NA; J: TRBJ2-1; CDR3: CASSFPSGEDGDEQFF; DNA: TGTGCCAGCAGTTTCCCTAGCGGGGAGGATGGGGATGAGCAGTTCTTC
V: TRBV6-5; D: TRBD2; size: NA; J: TRBJ2-7; CDR3: CASSSGTSGYPGQYF; DNA: TGTGCCAGCAGTTCCGGGACTAGCGGGTACCCGGGGCAGTACTTC
V: TRBV30; D: TRBD1; size: NA; J: TRBJ2-3; CDR3: CAWSPGTGIADTQYF; DNA: TGTGCCTGGAGTCCCGGGACAGGAATAGCAGATACGCAGTATTTT
V: TRBV5-4; D: NA; size: NA; J: TRBJ2-3; CDR3: CASSFFIRRSTDTQYF; DNA: TGTGCCAGCAGCTTTTTCATACGGAGAAGCACAGATACGCAGTATTTT
V: TRBV15; D: NA; size: NA; J: TRBJ2-7; CDR3: CATSRDRGSSYEQYF; DNA: TGTGCCACCAGCAGAGATCGAGGGAGCTCCTACGAGCAGTACTTC
V: TRBV29-1; D: NA; size: few; J: TRBJ2-4; CDR3: CSVEPWGRGAKNIQYF; DNA: TGCAGCGTCGAACCTTGGGGCAGGGGTGCCAAAAACATTCAGTACTTC
V: TRBV15; D: NA; size: once; J: TRBJ2-1; CDR3: CATSRDTPGSAYNEQFF; DNA: TGTGCCACCAGCAGAGATACCCCGGGGTCCGCGTACAATGAGCAGTTCTTC
V: TRBV29-1; D: NA; size: NA; J: TRBJ2-1; CDR3: CSVEGRGGFNEQFF; DNA: TGCAGCGTTGAGGGAAGGGGTGGTTTCAATGAGCAGTTCTTC
V: TRBV9; D: NA; size: NA; J: TRBJ1-2; CDR3: CASSPGATGYTF; DNA: TGTGCCAGCAGCCCAGGGGCGACTGGCTACACCTTC
V: TRBV4-1; D: TRBD1; size: few; J: TRBJ2-1; CDR3: CASRTGTAYNEQFF; DNA: TGCGCCAGCAGAACCGGGACAGCTTACAATGAGCAGTTCTTC
V: TRBV2; D: TRBD1; size: NA; J: TRBJ2-1; CDR3: CASSEQQGPYNEQFF; DNA: TGTGCCAGCAGTGAGCAACAGGGGCCCTACAATGAGCAGTTCTTC
V: TRBV29-1; D: NA; size: few; J: TRBJ2-1; CDR3: CSVEDRNWGQGSFF; DNA: NA
V: TRBV30; D: TRBD1; size: once; J: TRBJ2-7; CDR3: CAWRPAGQGVNEQYF; DNA: TGTGCCTGGAGGCCAGCGGGACAGGGGGTGAACGAGCAGTACTTC
V: TRBV7-2; D: TRBD1; size: NA; J: TRBJ2-7; CDR3: CASSSVQGAYEQYF; DNA: TGTGCCAGCAGCTCAGTACAGGGGGCCTACGAGCAGTACTTC
V: TRBV30; D: NA; size: few; J: TRBJ1-4; CDR3: CAWSKNSNEKLFF; DNA: TGTGCCTGGAGTAAAAACTCTAATGAAAAACTGTTTTTT
V: TRBV6-5; D: NA; size: NA; J: TRBJ1-2; CDR3: CASTPGYGYTF; DNA: TGTGCCAGCACCCCGGGCTATGGCTACACCTTC
V: TRBV29-1; D: NA; size: NA; J: TRBJ1-1; CDR3: CSVGPSSTEAFF; DNA: TGCAGCGTCGGGCCGAGCAGCACTGAAGCTTTCTTT
V: TRBV19; D: NA; size: few; J: TRBJ2-1; CDR3: CASSPLGFDRSYNEQFF; DNA: TGTGCCAGTAGTCCCCTTGGGTTTGATCGCTCCTACAATGAGCAGTTCTTC
V: TRBV30; D: NA; size: NA; J: TRBJ1-6; CDR3: CAWEGQGNSPLHF; DNA: TGTGCCTGGGAGGGGCAGGGTAATTCACCCCTCCACTTT
V: TRBV29-1; D: NA; size: few; J: TRBJ1-1; CDR3: CSVGEYMNTEAFF; DNA: TGCAGCGTTGGGGAGTACATGAACACTGAAGCTTTCTTT
V: TRBV29-1; D: NA; size: few; J: TRBJ2-3; CDR3: CSVNSFSADTQYF; DNA: TGCAGCGTTAACAGTTTCTCTGCAGATACGCAGTATTTT
V: TRBV4-1; D: TRBD1; size: few; J: TRBJ2-3; CDR3: CASSHPGQRYTDTQYF; DNA: TGCGCCAGCAGCCACCCGGGACAGCGATACACAGATACGCAGTATTTT
V: TRBV4-1; D: NA; size: NA; J: TRBJ1-1; CDR3: CASSSLGQVNTEAFF; DNA: TGCGCCAGCAGCTCGCTCGGGCAGGTGAACACTGAAGCTTTCTTT
V: TRBV11-2; D: NA; size: NA; J: TRBJ2-7; CDR3: CASSKLGARGEQYF; DNA: TGTGCCAGCAGCAAGCTAGGGGCGCGAGGCGAGCAGTACTTC
V: TRBV30; D: TRBD2; size: NA; J: TRBJ2-3; CDR3: CAWSVFLAGGLVDTQYF; DNA: TGTGCCTGGAGTGTATTCCTAGCGGGAGGGCTTGTAGATACGCAGTATTTT
V: TRBV7-8; D: NA; size: NA; J: TRBJ2-7; CDR3: CASRSRDTYF; DNA: TGTGCCAGCAGGAGCAGGGACACGTACTTC